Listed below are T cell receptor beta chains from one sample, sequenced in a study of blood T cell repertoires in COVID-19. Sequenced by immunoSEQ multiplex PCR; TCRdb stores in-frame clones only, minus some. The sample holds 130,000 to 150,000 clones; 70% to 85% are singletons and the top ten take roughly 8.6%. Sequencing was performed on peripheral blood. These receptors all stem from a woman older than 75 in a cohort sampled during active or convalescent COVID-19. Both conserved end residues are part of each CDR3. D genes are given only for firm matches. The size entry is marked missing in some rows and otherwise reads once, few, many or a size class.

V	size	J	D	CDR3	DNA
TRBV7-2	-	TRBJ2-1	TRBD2	CASSPGLATPGEQFF	TGTGCCAGCAGCCCGGGACTAGCGACCCCGGGTGAGCAGTTCTTC
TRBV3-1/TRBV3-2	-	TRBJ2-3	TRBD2	CASSQWGLAASTDTQYF	TGTGCCAGCAGCCAGTGGGGACTAGCGGCGAGCACAGATACGCAGTATTTT
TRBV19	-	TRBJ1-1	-	CASSPGLGKAFF	TGTGCCAGTAGTCCGGGATTGGGTAAGGCTTTCTTT
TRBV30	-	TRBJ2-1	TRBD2	CAWSTSGGYEQFF	TGTGCCTGGAGTACTAGCGGGGGTTATGAGCAGTTCTTC
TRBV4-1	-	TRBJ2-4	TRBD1	CASSQPGTGKNIQYF	TGCGCCAGCAGCCAACCGGGGACAGGAAAAAACATTCAGTACTTC
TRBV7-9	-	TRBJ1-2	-	CASSLFGGSRGYTF	TGTGCCAGCAGCTTATTCGGAGGGTCGAGAGGCTACACCTTC
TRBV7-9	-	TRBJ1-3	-	CASSQTQPRGSGNTIYF	TGTGCCAGCAGTCAGACCCAACCTCGGGGCTCTGGAAACACCATATATTTT
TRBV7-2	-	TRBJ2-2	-	CASSLDRNTGELFF	TGTGCCAGCAGCTTAGACAGGAACACCGGGGAGCTGTTTTTT
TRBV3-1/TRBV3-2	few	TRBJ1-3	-	CASSLKGARNTIYF	TGTGCCAGCAGCCTGAAGGGAGCCCGGAACACCATATATTTT
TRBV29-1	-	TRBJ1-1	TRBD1	CSVEDRANTEAFF	TGCAGCGTAGAAGACAGGGCAAACACTGAAGCTTTCTTT
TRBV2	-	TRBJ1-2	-	CASSVTGLSTF	TGTGCCAGCAGTGTTACAGGGTTAAGCACCTTC
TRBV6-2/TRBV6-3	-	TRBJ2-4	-	CASSTSLLASGYF	TGTGCCAGCAGTACTTCTTTATTGGCCTCGGGGTACTTC
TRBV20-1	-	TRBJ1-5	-	CSASGLTQHF	TGCAGTGCAAGCGGACTGACCCAGCATTTT
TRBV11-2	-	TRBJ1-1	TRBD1	CASKGGHTEAFF	TGTGCCAGCAAAGGGGGCCACACTGAAGCTTTCTTT